The T cell receptor beta chain under discussion was sequenced for a study of control samples from healthy donors and cancer patients. The CDR3 is 14 residues long. The germline CDR1 and CDR2 sequences are GTSNPN and SVGIG (reference sequence). Trimming stripped 0 bases from V and 7 bases from J, with 16 bases between. TCRdb keeps only in-frame clones here, not all; method: immunoSEQ multiplex PCR. The sample lists some 250,000 clones, over 70% occurring once. The chain carries TRBV30 and TRBJ2-7; D is ambiguous. This clonotype was sampled from a woman aged 55-70 years with lung cancer. Sequenced input: PBMCs. Written as DNA, the CDR3 is TGTGCCTGGAGTGTACGTGGCAGGCAATCAGAGCAGTACTTC. Encoded protein: CAWSVRGRQSEQYF.